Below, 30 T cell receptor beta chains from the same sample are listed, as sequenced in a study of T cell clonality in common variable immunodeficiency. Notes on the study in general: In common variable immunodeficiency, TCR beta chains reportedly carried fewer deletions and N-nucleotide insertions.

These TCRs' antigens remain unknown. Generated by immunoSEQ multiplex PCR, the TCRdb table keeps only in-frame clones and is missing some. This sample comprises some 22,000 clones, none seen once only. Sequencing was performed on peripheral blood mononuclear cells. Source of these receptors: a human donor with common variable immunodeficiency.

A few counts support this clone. The chain's CDR3 is CASSLAGTQNTEAFF. The sequenced CDR3 bases are TGTGCCAGCAGCTTAGCAGGGACACAGAACACTGAA. The chain recombines TRBV7-2 with TRBJ1-1, with a possible D match to TRBD1 (6 bases). Read sequence stops 3 residues before the CDR3 end, and the germline J gene provides the missing end. The CDR3 is 15 amino acids. Germline values: CDR1 SGHTA, CDR2 FQGNSA. V gave up 0 bases and J gave up 1 base, with 9 bases separating them.

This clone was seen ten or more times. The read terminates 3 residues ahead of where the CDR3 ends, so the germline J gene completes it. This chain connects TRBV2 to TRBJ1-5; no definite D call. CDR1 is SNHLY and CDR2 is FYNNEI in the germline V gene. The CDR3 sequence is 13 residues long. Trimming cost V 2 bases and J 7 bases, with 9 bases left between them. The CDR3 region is CASSEIGRQPQHF. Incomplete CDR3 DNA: TGTGCCAGCAGTGAAATAGGGCGACAGCCC.

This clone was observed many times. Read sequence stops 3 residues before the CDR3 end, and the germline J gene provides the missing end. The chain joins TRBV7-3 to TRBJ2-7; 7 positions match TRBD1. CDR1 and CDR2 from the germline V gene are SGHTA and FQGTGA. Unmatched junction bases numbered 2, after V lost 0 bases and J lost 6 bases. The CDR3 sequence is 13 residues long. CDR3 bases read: TGTGCCAGCAGCTTAACCCCAGGGGGCGAG. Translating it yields CASSLTPGGE. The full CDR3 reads CASSLTPGGEQYF. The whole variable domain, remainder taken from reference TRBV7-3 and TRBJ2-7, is GAGVSQTPSNKVTEKGKYVELRCDPISGHTALYWYRQSLGQGPEFLIYFQGTGAADDSGLPNDRFFAVRPEGSVSTLKIQRTERGDSAVYLCASSLTPGGEQYFGPGTRLTVT.

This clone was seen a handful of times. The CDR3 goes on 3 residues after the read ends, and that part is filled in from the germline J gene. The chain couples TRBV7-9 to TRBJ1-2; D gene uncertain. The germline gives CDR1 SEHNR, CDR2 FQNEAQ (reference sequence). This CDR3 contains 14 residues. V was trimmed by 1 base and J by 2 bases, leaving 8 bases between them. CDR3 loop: CASSLGSRNYGYTF. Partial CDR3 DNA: TGTGCCAGCAGCTTAGGCTCTAGGAACTATGGC.

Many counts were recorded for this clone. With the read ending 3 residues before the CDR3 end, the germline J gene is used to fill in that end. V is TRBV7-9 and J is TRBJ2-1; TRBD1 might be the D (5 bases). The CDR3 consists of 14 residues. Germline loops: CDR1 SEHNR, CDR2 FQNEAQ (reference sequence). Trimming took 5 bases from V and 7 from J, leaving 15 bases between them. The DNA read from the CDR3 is TGTGCCAGCAGCCTACAAGGGCAGGGTAATGAG. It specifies CASSLQGQGNE. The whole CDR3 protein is CASSLQGQGNEQFF.

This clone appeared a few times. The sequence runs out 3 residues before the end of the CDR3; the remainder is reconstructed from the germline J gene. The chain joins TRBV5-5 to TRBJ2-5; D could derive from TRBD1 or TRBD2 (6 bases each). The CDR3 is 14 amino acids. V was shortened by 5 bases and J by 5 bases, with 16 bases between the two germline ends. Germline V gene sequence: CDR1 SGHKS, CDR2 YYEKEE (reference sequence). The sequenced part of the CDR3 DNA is TGTGCCAGCAGACCTACAACAGGGAGGGAGACC. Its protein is CASRPTTGRET. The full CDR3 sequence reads CASRPTTGRETQYF.

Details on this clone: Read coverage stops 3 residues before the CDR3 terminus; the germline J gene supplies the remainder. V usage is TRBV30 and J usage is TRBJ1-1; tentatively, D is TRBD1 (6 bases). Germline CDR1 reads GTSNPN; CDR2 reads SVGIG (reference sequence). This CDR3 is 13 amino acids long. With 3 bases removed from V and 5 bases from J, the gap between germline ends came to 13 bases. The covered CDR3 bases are TGTGCCTGGAGCGGCGGGGGGGCAACTGAA. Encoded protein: CAWSGGGATE. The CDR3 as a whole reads CAWSGGGATEAFF.

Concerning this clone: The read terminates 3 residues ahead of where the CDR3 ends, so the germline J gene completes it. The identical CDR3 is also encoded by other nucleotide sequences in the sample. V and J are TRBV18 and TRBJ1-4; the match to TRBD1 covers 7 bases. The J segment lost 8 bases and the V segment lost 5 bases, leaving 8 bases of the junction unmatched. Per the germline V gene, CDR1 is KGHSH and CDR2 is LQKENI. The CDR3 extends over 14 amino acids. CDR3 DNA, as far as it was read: TGTGCCAGCTCAAAAGACAGGGTCGGGGAAAAA. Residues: CASSKDRVGEK. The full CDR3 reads CASSKDRVGEKLFF.

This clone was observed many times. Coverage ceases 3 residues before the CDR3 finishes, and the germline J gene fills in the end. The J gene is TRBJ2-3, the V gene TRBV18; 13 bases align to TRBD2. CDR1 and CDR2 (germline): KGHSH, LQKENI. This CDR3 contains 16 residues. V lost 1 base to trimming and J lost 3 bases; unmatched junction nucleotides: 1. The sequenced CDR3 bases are TGTGCCAGCTCACCACGGACTAGCGGGGGAACAGATACG. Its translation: CASSPRTSGGTDT. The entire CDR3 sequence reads CASSPRTSGGTDTQYF.

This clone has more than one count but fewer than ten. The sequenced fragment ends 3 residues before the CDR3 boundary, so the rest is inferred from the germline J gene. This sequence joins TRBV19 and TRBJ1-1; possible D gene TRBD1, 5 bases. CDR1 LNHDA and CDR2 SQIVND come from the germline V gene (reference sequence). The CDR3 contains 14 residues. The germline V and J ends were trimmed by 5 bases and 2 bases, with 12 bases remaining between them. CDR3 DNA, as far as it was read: TGTGCCAGTAGTGCCGGGACTTTTAACACTGAA. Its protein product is CASSAGTFNTE. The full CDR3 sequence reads CASSAGTFNTEAFF. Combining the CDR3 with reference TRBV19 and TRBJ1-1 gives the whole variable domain DGGITQSPKYLFRKEGQNVTLSCEQNLNHDAMYWYRQDPGQGLRLIYYSQIVNDFQKGDIAEGYSVSREKKESFPLTVTSAQKNPTAFYLCASSAGTFNTEAFFGQGTRLTVV.

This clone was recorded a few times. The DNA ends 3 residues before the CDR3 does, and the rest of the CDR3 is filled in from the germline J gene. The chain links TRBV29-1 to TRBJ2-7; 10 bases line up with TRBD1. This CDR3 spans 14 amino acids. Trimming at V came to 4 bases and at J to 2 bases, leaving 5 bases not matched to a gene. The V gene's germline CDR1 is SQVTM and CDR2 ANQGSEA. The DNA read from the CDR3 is TGCAGCGTTGTTCCCGGGACAGGGGCCTACGAG. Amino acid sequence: CSVVPGTGAYE. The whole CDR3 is CSVVPGTGAYEQYF.

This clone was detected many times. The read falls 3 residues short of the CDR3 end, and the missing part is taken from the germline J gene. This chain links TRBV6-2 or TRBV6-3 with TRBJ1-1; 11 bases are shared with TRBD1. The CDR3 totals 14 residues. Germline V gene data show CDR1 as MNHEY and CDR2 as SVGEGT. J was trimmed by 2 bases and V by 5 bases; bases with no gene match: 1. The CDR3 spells CASSRTGGNTEAFF. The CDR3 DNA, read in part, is TGTGCCAGCAGTCGGACAGGGGGCAACACTGAA.

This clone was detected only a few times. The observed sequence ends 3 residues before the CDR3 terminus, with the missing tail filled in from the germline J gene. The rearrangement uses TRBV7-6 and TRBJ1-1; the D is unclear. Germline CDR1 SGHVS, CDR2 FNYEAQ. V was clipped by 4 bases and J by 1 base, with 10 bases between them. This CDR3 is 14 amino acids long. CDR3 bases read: TGTGCCAGCAGCTCCCACCTAGGGAACACTGAA. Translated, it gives CASSSHLGNTE. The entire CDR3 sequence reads CASSSHLGNTEAFF.

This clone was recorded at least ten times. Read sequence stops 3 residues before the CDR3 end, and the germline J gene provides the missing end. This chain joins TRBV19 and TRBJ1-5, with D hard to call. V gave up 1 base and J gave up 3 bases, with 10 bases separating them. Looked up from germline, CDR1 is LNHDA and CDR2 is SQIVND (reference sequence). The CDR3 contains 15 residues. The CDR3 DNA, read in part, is TGTGCCAGTAGTATAGGCCAGGCGATCAATCAGCCC. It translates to CASSIGQAINQP. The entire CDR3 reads CASSIGQAINQPQHF.

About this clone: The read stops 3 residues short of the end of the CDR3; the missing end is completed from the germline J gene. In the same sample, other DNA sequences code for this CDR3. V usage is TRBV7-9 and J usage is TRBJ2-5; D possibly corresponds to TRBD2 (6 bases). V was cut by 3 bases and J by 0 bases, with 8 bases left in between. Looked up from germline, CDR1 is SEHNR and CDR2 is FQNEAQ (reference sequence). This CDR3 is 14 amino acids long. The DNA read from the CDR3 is TGTGCCAGCAGCTTGGGACTTCACCAAGAGACC. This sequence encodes CASSLGLHQET. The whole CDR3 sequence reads CASSLGLHQETQYF. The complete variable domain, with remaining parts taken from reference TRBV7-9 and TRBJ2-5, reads DTGVSQNPRHKITKRGQNVTFRCDPISEHNRLYWYRQTLGQGPEFLTYFQNEAQLEKSRLLSDRFSAERPKGSFSTLEIQRTEQGDSAMYLCASSLGLHQETQYFGPGTRLLVL.

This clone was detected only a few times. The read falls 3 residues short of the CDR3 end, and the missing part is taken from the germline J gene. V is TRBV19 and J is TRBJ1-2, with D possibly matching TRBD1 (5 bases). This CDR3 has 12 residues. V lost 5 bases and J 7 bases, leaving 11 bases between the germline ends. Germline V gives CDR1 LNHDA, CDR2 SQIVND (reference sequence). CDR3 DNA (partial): TGTGCCAGTAGTCCCGGGGGGTCTGGC. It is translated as CASSPGGSG. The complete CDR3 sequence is CASSPGGSGYTF.

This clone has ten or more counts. The CDR3 is CSVARTDTQYF. The sequenced CDR3 bases are TGCAGCGTTGCGAGGACAGATACG. J is TRBJ2-3 and V is TRBV29-1; D gene ambiguous. The sequence runs out 3 residues before the end of the CDR3; the remainder is reconstructed from the germline J gene. CDR1 is SQVTM and CDR2 is ANQGSEA in the germline V gene. The CDR3 covers 11 residues. V was pared by 4 bases and J by 3 bases, with 5 bases between.

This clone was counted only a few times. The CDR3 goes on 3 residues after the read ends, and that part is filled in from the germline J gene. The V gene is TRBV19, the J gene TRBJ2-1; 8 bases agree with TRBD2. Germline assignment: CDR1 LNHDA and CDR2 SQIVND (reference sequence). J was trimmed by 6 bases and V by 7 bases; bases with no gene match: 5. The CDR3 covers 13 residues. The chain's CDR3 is CASKTSGFNEQFF. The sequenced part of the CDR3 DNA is TGTGCCAGTAAAACTAGCGGTTTCAATGAG.

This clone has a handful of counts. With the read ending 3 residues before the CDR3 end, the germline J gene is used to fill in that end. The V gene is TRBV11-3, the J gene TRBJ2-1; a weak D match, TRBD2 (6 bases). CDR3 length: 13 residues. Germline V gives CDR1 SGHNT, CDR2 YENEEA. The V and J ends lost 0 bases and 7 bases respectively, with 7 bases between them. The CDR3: CASSLEAGNEQFF. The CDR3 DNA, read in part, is TGTGCCAGCAGCTTAGAGGCGGGGAATGAG.

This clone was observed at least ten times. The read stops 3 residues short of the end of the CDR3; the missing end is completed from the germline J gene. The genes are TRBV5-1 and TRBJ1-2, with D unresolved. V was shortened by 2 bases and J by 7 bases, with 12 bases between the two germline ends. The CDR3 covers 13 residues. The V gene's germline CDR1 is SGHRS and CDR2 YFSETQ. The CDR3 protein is CASSLYPEAGYTF. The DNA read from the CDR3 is TGCGCCAGCAGCTTATATCCCGAGGCTGGC. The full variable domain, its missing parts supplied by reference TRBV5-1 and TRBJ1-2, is KAGVTQTPRYLIKTRGQQVTLSCSPISGHRSVSWYQQTPGQGLQFLFEYFSETQRNKGNFPGRFSGRQFSNSRSEMNVSTLELGDSALYLCASSLYPEAGYTFGSGTRLTVV.

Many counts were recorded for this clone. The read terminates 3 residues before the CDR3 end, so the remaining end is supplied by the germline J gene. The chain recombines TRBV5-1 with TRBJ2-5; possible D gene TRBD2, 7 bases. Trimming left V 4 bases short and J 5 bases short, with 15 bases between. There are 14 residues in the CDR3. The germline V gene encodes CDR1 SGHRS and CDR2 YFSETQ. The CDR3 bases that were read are TGCGCCAGCAGCCTGGGGGCGGGAGTTGAGACC. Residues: CASSLGAGVET. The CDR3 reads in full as CASSLGAGVETQYF.

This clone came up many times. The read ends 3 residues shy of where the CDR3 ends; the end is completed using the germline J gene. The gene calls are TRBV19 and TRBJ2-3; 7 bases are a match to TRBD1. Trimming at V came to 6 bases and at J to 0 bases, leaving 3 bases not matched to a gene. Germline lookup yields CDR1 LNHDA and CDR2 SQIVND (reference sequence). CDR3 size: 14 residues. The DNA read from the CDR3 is TGTGCCAGTAGCCCGGGACAGAGCACAGATACG. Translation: CASSPGQSTDT. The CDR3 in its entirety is CASSPGQSTDTQYF.

The CDR3 sequence is CASSELAGRNSPLHF. The covered CDR3 bases are TGTGCCAGCAGTGAATTGGCAGGGAGGAATTCACCC. V and J are TRBV2 and TRBJ1-6; tentatively, D is TRBD1 (5 bases). Coverage ceases 3 residues before the CDR3 finishes, and the germline J gene fills in the end. There are 15 residues in the CDR3. The germline gives CDR1 SNHLY, CDR2 FYNNEI. V was trimmed by 2 bases and J by 7 bases, leaving 12 bases between them.

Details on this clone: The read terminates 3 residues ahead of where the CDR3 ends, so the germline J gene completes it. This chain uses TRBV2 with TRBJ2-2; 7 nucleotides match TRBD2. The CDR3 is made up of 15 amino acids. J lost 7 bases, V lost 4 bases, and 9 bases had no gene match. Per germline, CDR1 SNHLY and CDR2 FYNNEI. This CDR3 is CASSALRGVVGELFF. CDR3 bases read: TGTGCCAGCAGTGCTCTACGGGGGGTCGTCGGGGAG.

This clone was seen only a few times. CDR3 bases read: TGTGCCAGCAGCTTAGCTTTGGGGGCTGAGACC. Encoded protein: CASSLALGAET. From start to end, the CDR3 is CASSLALGAETQYF. The rearrangement uses TRBV7-9 and TRBJ2-5, with D possibly being TRBD1 (6 bases). The read stops 3 residues short of the end of the CDR3; the missing end is completed from the germline J gene. The germline CDR1 and CDR2 sequences are SEHNR and FQNEAQ (reference sequence). Deletions cut 0 bases from V and 5 bases from J, with 10 bases between. The CDR3 runs to 14 residues.

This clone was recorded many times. Incomplete CDR3 DNA: TGTGCCAGCAATAGCGGGAGGGACCCCGATACG. It specifies CASNSGRDPDT. The complete CDR3 protein is CASNSGRDPDTQYF. The chain carries TRBV5-6 and TRBJ2-3, with 11 bases lining up with TRBD2. Coverage ceases 3 residues before the CDR3 finishes, and the germline J gene fills in the end. Trimming at V came to 6 bases and at J to 6 bases, leaving 6 bases not matched to a gene. The CDR3 sequence is 14 residues long. Germline CDR1 is SGHDT and CDR2 is YYEEEE.

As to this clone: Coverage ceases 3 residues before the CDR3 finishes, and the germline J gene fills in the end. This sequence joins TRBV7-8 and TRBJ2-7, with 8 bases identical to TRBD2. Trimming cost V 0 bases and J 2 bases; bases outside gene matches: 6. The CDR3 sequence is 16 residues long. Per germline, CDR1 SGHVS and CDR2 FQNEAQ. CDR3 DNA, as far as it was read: TGTGCCAGCAGCTTAGCGACAGCGGGGGCGCCCTACGAG. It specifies CASSLATAGAPYE. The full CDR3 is CASSLATAGAPYEQYF.

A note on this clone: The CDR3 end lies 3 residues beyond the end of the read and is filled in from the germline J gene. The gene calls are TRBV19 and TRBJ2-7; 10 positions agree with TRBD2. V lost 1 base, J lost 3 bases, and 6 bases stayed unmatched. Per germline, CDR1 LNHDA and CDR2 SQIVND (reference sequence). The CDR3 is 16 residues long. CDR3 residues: CASSIVRTSGHYEQYF. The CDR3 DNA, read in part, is TGTGCCAGTAGTATAGTTCGGACTAGCGGCCACTACGAG.

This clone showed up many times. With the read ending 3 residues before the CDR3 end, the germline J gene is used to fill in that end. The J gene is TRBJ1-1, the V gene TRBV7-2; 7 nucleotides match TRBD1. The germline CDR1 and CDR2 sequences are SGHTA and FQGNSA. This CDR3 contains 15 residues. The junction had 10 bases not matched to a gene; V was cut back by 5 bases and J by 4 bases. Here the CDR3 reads CASSPPGSGGTEAFF. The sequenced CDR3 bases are TGTGCCAGCAGCCCCCCTGGGTCAGGGGGCACTGAA.

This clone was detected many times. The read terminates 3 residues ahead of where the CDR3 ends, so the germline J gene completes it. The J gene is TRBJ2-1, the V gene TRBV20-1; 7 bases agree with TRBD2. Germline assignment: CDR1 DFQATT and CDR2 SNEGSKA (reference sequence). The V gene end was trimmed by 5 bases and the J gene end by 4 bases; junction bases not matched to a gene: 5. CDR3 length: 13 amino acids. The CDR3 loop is CSAPSGEYNEQFF. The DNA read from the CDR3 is TGCAGTGCTCCGAGCGGGGAATACAATGAG.